A selection of T cell receptor beta chains follows, all from one sample in a study of T-cell memory formation after mild COVID-19. TCRdb re-derived calls from the 5' RACE reads in MiXCR, one entry per CDR3 protein. The sample records about 200,000 distinct CDR3 sequences, around 8.8% being singletons. Sequencing was performed on PBMCs or a T cell subset sorted from them (not recorded which). All receptors come from a man aged 18 to 30 who had mild COVID-19 (a few samples of this study predate the infection). Cell type and time point are not known. CDR3s include the opening cysteine and the closing phenylalanine or tryptophan. A D gene is named only where the DNA matches it firmly. Size values are once, few and many counts, or a class for expanded clones, and some rows have none.

DNA: TGTGCCAGCAGTTACCGGGATGGCGAGCAGTACTTC
CDR3: CASSYRDGEQYF
V: TRBV6-2/TRBV6-3
D: .
size: few
J: TRBJ2-7

DNA: TGTGCCAGCAGCTTAGCAAGGGGTAGGGGGCCTTCCTATGGCTACACCTTC
CDR3: CASSLARGRGPSYGYTF
V: TRBV7-2
D: TRBD1
size: .
J: TRBJ1-2

DNA: TGTGCCAGCACTGAACTGGGGGGGACAGATACGCAGTATTTT
CDR3: CASTELGGTDTQYF
V: TRBV5-6
D: TRBD2
size: .
J: TRBJ2-3

DNA: TGTGCCAGCAGTTTAAATGACGATGGCTACACCTTC
CDR3: CASSLNDDGYTF
V: TRBV12-3/TRBV12-4
D: .
size: .
J: TRBJ1-2

DNA: TGTGCCAGCAACAAAGGGGGTCTGGGCCAAGAGACCCAGTACTTC
CDR3: CASNKGGLGQETQYF
V: TRBV7-2
D: .
size: few
J: TRBJ2-5

DNA: TGTGCCAGCAGCCACAGGGGCTCAAATGAAAAACTGTTTTTT
CDR3: CASSHRGSNEKLFF
V: TRBV13
D: TRBD1
size: few
J: TRBJ1-4

DNA: TGTGCCAGCACAATGACTAGCGCGGATGAGCAGTTCTTC
CDR3: CASTMTSADEQFF
V: TRBV6-4
D: TRBD2
size: .
J: TRBJ2-1

DNA: TGTGCCAGCAGCCCCGGACTAGGGCGACCTTCGGCCCAGTATTTT
CDR3: CASSPGLGRPSAQYF
V: TRBV9
D: TRBD2
size: few
J: TRBJ2-3

DNA: TGCGCCAGCACACCGGGAAACGCTAATGAAAAACTGTTTTTT
CDR3: CASTPGNANEKLFF
V: TRBV10-2
D: .
size: .
J: TRBJ1-4

DNA: TGTGCCAGCAGTTTACTAGCGGGGGGTGAGCAGTTCTTC
CDR3: CASSLLAGGEQFF
V: TRBV12-3/TRBV12-4
D: TRBD2
size: many
J: TRBJ2-1

DNA: TGTGCCACCAGTGGAGGGGCGGAACCCCAGCATTTT
CDR3: CATSGGAEPQHF
V: TRBV24-1
D: .
size: .
J: TRBJ1-5

DNA: TGCGCCAGCAGCTTGGAGGCCACCGGGGAGCTGTTTTTT
CDR3: CASSLEATGELFF
V: TRBV5-1
D: .
size: many
J: TRBJ2-2

DNA: TGTGCCAGCAGTTCACCTAGCGGGGGGGCCGGAGAGACCCAGTACTTC
CDR3: CASSSPSGGAGETQYF
V: TRBV6-2/TRBV6-3
D: TRBD2
size: .
J: TRBJ2-5